The entry that follows covers one T cell receptor (beta chain) sequence. Antigen: not known. The sample comes from a study of OX40 agonist ivuxolimab in advanced cancers. Looking at the study overall: Partial responses were achieved by three patients: one hepatocellular carcinoma, two cutaneous melanoma. Study-wide results and caveats: On average, CD8+ T cells showed a greater number of expanded clones than CD4+. Expanded peripheral T-cell antigen specificity went undetermined. In the 0.1 to 3.0 mg/kg range, CD4+ and CD8+ blood T cells had expanded clonally by week 6.

Profiled with immunoSEQ multiplex PCR; TCRdb holds only in-frame clones, not every one. This sample has 130,000 or so clones, with approximately 94% found just once. Germline trimming cut 4 bases from V and 4 bases from J; bases unmatched to any gene: 5. The CDR3 totals 15 residues. CDR1 MNHEY and CDR2 SMNVEV come from the germline V gene (reference sequence). The V call is TRBV27, the J call TRBJ1-2; 11 nucleotides align to TRBD1. Sample: CD4+ or CD8+ T cells sorted from blood, taken in a trial of the OX40 agonist ivuxolimab. The origin of this receptor is an adult with an advanced solid tumor such as melanoma, head and neck, liver or kidney cancer. The CDR3 DNA sequence: TGTGCCAGCAGTTACTCCGGGACAGGGGGCTATGGCTACACCTTC. Translated: CASSYSGTGGYGYTF.